The present T cell receptor beta chain was sequenced within a study of cytomegalovirus exposure and HLA in healthy donors. Study conclusions and caveats: It was about 150 TCR beta chains that were listed as cytomegalovirus-associated.

With regard to this clone: The target antigen is unknown.

Germline-derived CDR1 and CDR2 are MNHEY and SMNVEV (reference sequence). Trimming removed 6 bases from V and 2 bases from J; junction bases left unmatched: 7. This CDR3 contains 14 residues. Here immunoSEQ multiplex PCR was the method, and the copy in TCRdb shows in-frame clones only, minus some. The sample has a few hundred thousand clones; about nine tenths are singletons. The receptor's source is a woman under 30 in good health and CMV-seronegative. The sequencing input was PBMCs. The chain recombines TRBV27 with TRBJ2-7; 7 bases match TRBD2. CDR3 in DNA: TGTGCCAGCAGCCTCTTGGCGGGAGCCTACGAGCAGTACTTC. Encoded protein: CASSLLAGAYEQYF.